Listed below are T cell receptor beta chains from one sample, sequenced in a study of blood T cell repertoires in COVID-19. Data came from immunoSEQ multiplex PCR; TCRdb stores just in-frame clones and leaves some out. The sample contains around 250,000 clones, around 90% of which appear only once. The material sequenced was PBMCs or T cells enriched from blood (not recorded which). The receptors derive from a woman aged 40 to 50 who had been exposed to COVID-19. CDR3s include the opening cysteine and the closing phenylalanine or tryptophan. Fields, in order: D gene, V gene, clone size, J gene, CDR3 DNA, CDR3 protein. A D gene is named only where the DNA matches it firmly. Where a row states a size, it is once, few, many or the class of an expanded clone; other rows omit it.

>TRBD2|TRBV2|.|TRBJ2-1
TGTGCCAGCCGTCCAGGGGCGGGAGGGGCGGATGAGCAGTTCTTC
CASRPGAGGADEQFF
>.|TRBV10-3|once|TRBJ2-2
TGTGCCATCAGTGAGTCATGGACAAAGAACGGGGAGCTGTTTTTT
CAISESWTKNGELFF
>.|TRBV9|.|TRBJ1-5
TGTGCCAGCAGCGGAGGTAGCAATCAGCCCCAGCATTTT
CASSGGSNQPQHF
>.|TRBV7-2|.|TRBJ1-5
TGTGCCAGCAGCTTAGGAAGCAGCAGGGGTAGCAATCAGCCCCAGCATTTT
CASSLGSSRGSNQPQHF
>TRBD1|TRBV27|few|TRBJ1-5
TGTGCCAGCAGTTTAGTTGGGGCAGGGGGTAATCAGCCCCAGCATTTT
CASSLVGAGGNQPQHF
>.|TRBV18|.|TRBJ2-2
TGTGCCAGCTCATCCGGGACTTCTTACACCGGGGAGCTGTTTTTT
CASSSGTSYTGELFF
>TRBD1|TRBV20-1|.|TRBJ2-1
TGCAGTGCTAGTGAGGGACAGCTCTACAATGAGCAGTTCTTC
CSASEGQLYNEQFF
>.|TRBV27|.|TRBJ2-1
TGTGCCACCAGGGTGGACTACAACTACAATGAGCAGTTCTTC
CATRVDYNYNEQFF
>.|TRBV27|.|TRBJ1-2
TGTGCCAGTACCGGGGGGTCGGGCGGCTACACCTTC
CASTGGSGGYTF
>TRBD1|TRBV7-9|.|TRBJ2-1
TGTGCCACCCGGAAGACAGGGGGGTTCGATGAGCAGTTCTTC
CATRKTGGFDEQFF
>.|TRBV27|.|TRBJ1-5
TGTGCCAGCAGTTTTTCGCTATCAACGGGAGAATGGCCCCAGCATTTT
CASSFSLSTGEWPQHF
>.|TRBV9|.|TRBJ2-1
TGTGCCAGCAGCGTTGGAGCGGGTCTCTACAATGAGCAGTTCTTC
CASSVGAGLYNEQFF
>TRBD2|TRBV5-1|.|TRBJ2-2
TGCGCCAGCAGCCACGGACTAGTCCGCACCGGGGAGCTGTTTTTT
CASSHGLVRTGELFF
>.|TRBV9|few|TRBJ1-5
TGTGCCAGCAGCCTTACAGACGGTGGCAATCAGCCCCAGCATTTT
CASSLTDGGNQPQHF
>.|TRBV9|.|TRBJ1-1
TGTGCCAGCAGCGTAGCTGTGGTCCCAAAGGGGGACACTGAAGCTTTCTTT
CASSVAVVPKGDTEAFF
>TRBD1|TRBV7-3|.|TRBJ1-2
TGTGCCAGCAGCTCCGTGGGGGACAGAGCCTATGGCTACACCTTC
CASSSVGDRAYGYTF
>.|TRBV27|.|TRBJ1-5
TGTGCCAGCAGCCCAGGGTGGGGTCAACCCCAGCATTTT
CASSPGWGQPQHF
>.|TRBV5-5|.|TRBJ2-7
TGTGCCAGCAGCCGACAGTACAACTACGAGCAGTACTTC
CASSRQYNYEQYF
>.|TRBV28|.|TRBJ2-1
TGTGCCAGCAGGACAGCGGGGACAGGTAACAATGAGCAGTTCTTC
CASRTAGTGNNEQFF
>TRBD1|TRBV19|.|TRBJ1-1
TGTGCCAGTAGTGAAACAGGGGGCACTGAAGCTTTCTTT
CASSETGGTEAFF
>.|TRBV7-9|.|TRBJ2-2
TGTGCCAGCAGCCCTTTCCGTAACACCGGGGAGCTGTTTTTT
CASSPFRNTGELFF
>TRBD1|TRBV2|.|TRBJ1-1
TGTGCCAGCACCCCGGGACAGGAAGCTTTCTTT
CASTPGQEAFF
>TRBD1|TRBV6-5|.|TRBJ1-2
TGTGCCAGCAGTTACTCGGGCAGGGGGCTGTCCGGCTACACCTTC
CASSYSGRGLSGYTF
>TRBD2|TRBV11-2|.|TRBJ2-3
TGTGCCAGCATCCCCGGCGGGGGTCTCACAGATACGCAGTATTTT
CASIPGGGLTDTQYF
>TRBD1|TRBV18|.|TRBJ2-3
TGTGCCAGCTCACCCGACAGGGACACAGATACGCAGTATTTT
CASSPDRDTDTQYF
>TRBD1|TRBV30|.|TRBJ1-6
TGTGCTTACTACCCCGGGACAGGGGGGACCTTCAGTAATTCACCCCTCCACTTT
CAYYPGTGGTFSNSPLHF
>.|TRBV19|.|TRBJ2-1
TGTGCCAGTAGAGCAGGGGAGGGCCCTACGCGTCAGTTCTTC
CASRAGEGPTRQFF
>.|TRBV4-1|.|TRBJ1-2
TGCGCCAGCAGCCCGGTCGTGGGAGGTTCTTATGGCTACACCTTC
CASSPVVGGSYGYTF
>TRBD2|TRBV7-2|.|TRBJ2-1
TGTGCCAGCAGCTTAGGTAGCGGGGGGGGCTACAATGAGCAGTTCTTC
CASSLGSGGGYNEQFF
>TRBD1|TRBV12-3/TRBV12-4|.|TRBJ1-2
TGTGCCACCGCGACAGGGGCCCTCGGAGGCTACACCTTC
CATATGALGGYTF
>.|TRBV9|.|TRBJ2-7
TGTGCCAGCAGCGTAGTGTCAGTCGAGCAGTACTTC
CASSVVSVEQYF
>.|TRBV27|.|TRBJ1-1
TGTGCCAGCAGGACGGGGGGGACCGAAGCTTTCTTT
CASRTGGTEAFF
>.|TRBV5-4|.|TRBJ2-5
TGTGCCAGCAGCCCGATCCAGGACTCCCCCCCAAGGACCCAGTACTTC
CASSPIQDSPPRTQYF
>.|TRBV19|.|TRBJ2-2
TGTGCCAGTAGTCAGAGCGGAGGGCTGTTTTTT
CASSQSGGLFF
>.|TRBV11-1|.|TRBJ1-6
TGTGCCAGCAGCTTCAGGAGGCCAGATTCACCCCTCCACTTT
CASSFRRPDSPLHF
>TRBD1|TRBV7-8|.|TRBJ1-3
TGTGCCAGCAGCCGAGACAGGGCCTCTGGAAACACCATATATTTT
CASSRDRASGNTIYF
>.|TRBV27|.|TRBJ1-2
TGTGCCAGCAGTTTAACCCCAAGCTATACCTATGGCTACACCTTC
CASSLTPSYTYGYTF
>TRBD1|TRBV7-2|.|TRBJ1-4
TGTGCCAGCAGTAGACAGGGGGCGGCTAATGAAAAACTGTTTTTT
CASSRQGAANEKLFF
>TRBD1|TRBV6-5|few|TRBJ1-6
TGTGCCAGCAGTTACAGGACAGGGCTGGGGTCACCCCTCCACTTT
CASSYRTGLGSPLHF
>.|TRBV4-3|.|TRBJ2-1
TGCGCCAGCAGCCAAGAGGTAACAGGGAACCATGAGCAGTTCTTC
CASSQEVTGNHEQFF
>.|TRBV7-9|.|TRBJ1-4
TGTGCCAGCAGCCCGGAGGGGAAGGGGTATGAAAAACTGTTTTTT
CASSPEGKGYEKLFF
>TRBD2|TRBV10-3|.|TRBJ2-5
TGTGCCATCGGGCTAGCGGTTGGGGAGACCCAGTACTTC
CAIGLAVGETQYF